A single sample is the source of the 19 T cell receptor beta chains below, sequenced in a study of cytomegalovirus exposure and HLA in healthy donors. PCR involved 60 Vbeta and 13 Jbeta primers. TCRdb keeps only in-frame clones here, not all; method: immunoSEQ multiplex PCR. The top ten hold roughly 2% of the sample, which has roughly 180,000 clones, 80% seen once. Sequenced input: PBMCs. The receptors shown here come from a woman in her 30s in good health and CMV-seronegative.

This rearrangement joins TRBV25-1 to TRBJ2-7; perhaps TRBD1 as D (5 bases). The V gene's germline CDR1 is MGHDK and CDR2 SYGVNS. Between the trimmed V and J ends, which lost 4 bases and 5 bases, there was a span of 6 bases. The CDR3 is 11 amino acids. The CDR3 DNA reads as TGTGCCAGCAGTGTAGGGGACGAGCAGTACTTC. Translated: CASSVGDEQYF.

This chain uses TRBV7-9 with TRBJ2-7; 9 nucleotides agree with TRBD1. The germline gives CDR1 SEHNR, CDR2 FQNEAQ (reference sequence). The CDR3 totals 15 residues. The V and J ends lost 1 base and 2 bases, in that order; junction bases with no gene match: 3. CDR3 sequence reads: CASSLGGQGTYEQYF. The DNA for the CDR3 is TGTGCCAGCAGCTTAGGGGGACAGGGTACCTACGAGCAGTACTTC.

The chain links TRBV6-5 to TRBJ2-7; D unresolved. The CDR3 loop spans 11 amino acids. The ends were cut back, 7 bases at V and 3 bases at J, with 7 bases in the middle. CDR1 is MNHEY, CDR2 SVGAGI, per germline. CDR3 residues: CASTYDYEQYF. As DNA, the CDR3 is TGTGCCAGCACCTACGACTACGAGCAGTACTTC.

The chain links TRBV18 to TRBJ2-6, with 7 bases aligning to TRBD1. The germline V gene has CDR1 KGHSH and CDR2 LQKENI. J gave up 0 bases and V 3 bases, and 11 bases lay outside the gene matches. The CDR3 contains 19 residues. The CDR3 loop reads CASSPPATGPHSGANVLTF. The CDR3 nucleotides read TGTGCCAGCTCACCGCCCGCGACAGGGCCCCACTCTGGGGCCAACGTCCTGACTTTC.

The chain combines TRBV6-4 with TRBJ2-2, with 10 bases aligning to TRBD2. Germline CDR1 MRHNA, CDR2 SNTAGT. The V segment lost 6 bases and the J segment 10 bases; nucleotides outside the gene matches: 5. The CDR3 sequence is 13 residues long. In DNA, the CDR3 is TGTGCCAGCAGGCCTAGCGGGGGCCAGGAGCTGTTTTTT. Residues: CASRPSGGQELFF.

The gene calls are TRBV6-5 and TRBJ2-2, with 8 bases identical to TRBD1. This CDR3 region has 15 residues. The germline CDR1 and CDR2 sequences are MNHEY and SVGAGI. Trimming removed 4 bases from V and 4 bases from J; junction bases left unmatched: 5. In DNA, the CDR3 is TGTGCCAGCAGTTCCTGGACAGGGCGCACCGGGGAGCTGTTTTTT. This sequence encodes CASSSWTGRTGELFF.

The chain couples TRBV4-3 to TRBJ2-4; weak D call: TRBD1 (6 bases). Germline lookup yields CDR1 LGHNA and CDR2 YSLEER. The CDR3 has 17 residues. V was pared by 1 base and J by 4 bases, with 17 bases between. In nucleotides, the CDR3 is TGCGCCAGCAGCCAAGGGCTGGCGACAGGCGCTAAAAACATTCAGTACTTC. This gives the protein CASSQGLATGAKNIQYF.

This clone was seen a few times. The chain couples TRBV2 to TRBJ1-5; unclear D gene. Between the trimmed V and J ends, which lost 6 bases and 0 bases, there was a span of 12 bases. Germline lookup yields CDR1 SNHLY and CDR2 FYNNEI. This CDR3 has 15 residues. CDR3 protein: CASRKTDNSNQPQHF. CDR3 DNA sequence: TGTGCCAGCAGGAAGACTGATAATAGCAATCAGCCCCAGCATTTT.

The CDR3 sequence is CASSQDRLAGVSYEQYF. Written as DNA, the CDR3 is TGCGCCAGCAGCCAAGATCGACTAGCGGGGGTCTCCTACGAGCAGTACTTC. V and J are TRBV4-3 and TRBJ2-7; 12 bases are shared with TRBD2. Germline V gene lookup returns CDR1 LGHNA and CDR2 YSLEER. This CDR3 region has 17 residues. With V trimmed by 0 bases and J by 0 bases, 3 bases remained unmatched.

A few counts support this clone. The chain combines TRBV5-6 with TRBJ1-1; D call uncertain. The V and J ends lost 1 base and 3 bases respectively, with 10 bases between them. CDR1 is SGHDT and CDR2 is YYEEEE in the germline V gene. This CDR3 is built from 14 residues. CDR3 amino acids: CASSLYSYDTEAFF. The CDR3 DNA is TGTGCCAGCAGCTTGTATAGTTATGACACTGAAGCTTTCTTT.

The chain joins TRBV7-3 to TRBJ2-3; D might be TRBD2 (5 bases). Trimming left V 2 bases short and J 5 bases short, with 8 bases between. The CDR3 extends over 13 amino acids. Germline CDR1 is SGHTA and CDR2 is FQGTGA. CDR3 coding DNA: TGTGCCAGCAGCTTACGGGAACGAGATACGCAGTATTTT. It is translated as CASSLRERDTQYF.

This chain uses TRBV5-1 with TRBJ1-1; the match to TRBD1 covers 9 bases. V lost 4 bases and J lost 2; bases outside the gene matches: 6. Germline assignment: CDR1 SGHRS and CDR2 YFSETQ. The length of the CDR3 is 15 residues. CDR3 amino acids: CASSTNRGPNTEAFF. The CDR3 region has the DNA TGCGCCAGCAGCACCAACAGGGGGCCCAACACTGAAGCTTTCTTT.

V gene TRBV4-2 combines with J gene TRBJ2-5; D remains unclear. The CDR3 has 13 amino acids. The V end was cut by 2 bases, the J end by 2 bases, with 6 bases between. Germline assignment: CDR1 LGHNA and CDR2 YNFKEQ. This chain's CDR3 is CASSQPPQETQYF. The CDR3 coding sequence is TGTGCCAGCAGCCAACCCCCTCAAGAGACCCAGTACTTC.

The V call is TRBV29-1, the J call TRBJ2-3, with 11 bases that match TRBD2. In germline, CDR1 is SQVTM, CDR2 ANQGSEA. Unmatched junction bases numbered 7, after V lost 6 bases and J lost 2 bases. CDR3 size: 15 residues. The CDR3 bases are TGCAGCGTCCTTGGACTAGCGGGTCCCACAGATACGCAGTATTTT. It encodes CSVLGLAGPTDTQYF.

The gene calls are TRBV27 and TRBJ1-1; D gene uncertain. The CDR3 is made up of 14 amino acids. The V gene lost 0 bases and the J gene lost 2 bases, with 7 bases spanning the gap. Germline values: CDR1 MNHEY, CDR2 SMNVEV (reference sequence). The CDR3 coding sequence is TGTGCCAGCAGTTTATCCCCTCTAAACACTGAAGCTTTCTTT. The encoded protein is CASSLSPLNTEAFF.

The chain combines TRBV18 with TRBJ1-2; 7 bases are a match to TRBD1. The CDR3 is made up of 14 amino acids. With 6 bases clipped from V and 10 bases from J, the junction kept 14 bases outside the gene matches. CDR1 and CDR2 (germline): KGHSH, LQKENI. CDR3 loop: CASSRNRDSLAYTF. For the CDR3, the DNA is TGTGCCAGCTCGCGGAACCGGGACAGTCTGGCCTACACCTTC.

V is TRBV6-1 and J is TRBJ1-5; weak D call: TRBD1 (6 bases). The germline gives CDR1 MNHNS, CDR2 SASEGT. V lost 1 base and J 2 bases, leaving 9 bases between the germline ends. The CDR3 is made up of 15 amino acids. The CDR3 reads CASSEGTVGNQPQHF. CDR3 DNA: TGTGCCAGCAGTGAAGGGACAGTCGGCAATCAGCCCCAGCATTTT.

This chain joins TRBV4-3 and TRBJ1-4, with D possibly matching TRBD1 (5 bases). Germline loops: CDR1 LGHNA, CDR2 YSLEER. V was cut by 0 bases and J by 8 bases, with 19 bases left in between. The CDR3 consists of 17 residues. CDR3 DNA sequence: TGCGCCAGCAGCCAAGAAGAGGCGGGGGAGTTTGGGGAAAAACTGTTTTTT. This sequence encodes CASSQEEAGEFGEKLFF.

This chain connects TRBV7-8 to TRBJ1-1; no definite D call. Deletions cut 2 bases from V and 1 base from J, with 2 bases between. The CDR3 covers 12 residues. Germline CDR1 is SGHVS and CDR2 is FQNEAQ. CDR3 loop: CASSLQNTEAFF. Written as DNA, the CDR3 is TGTGCCAGCAGCTTACAGAACACTGAAGCTTTCTTT.